This T cell receptor (beta chain) was recorded in a study of blood T cells in healthy people across ages (dated by TCRdb to between 2014 and 2017). For the wider study: In model experiments, roughly one uniquely barcoded TCR beta cDNA molecule per two T cells was captured by template switching. Age-related changes in TCR beta repertoire diversity were measured in the study by deep sequencing normalized with unique cDNA molecular identifiers. Donors were grouped into four age groups: young (average 16 years), middle-aged (around 39), aged (around 60) and long-lived (around 82). To avoid experimental bias, donors of different ages were distributed randomly across sequencing lanes. Two additional independent replicas of 1 million unique cDNA reads from the same blood draw were analyzed for two donors (one aged 18 to 30 and one aged 80 or older). The research as a whole found: The CMV infection status of donors was not known, potentially confounding age-related changes in expanded clonotypes. Estimates of total diversity based on one million sequenced T cells were considered lower bounds and underestimates. As age increased, observed TCR beta diversity per million T cells dropped in a roughly linear way, and a significant reduction was already evident by age around 41. The long-lived group showed more naive CD4+ T cells, fewer expanded clones and increased TCR diversity than the aged group, suggesting age selection. Observed TCR beta diversity correlated strongly with the percentage of naive T cells measured by flow cytometry. Because profiling used bulk unsorted PBMCs, naive and antigen-experienced compartments could not be compared conclusively.

The germline ends are 17 bases apart after V is trimmed by 4 bases and J by 8 bases. The germline V gene supplies CDR1 MGHRA and CDR2 YSYEKL. The CDR3 runs 14 residues from the cysteine to the phenylalanine. CDR3 DNA only is kept here, 42 bases in frame from base 1. A word on this clonotype: Its specific antigen is unknown. Qualities for individual bases were not recorded, and no much larger clone is one base off.

The donors were some 39 Caucasian individuals from Russia, aged 6 to 90 years, who were systemically healthy. Each donor gave 9 to 10 milliliters of peripheral blood, collected into EDTA-treated Vacutainer tubes. PBMCs were isolated by Ficoll-Paque density-gradient centrifugation, with at least 6 million obtained per sample. Trizol reagent was used to extract total RNA from PBMCs, with at least 6 micrograms per sample. The percentages of naive CD45RAhigh/CD27high T cells were determined by flow cytometry on a PBMC aliquot from every donor. Libraries were made using 5' RACE. The reads were generated on an Illumina HiSeq 2500. A second PCR of 7 to 11 cycles was performed with a sample-barcoded 5' primer and a J-beta primer mix. Each TCR beta cDNA molecule received a unique molecular identifier from a template-switch 5' adaptor carrying 12 random nucleotides. Each sample yielded at least 2.5 million CDR3-containing paired-end reads. First-strand cDNA was synthesized from all RNA with the Mint cDNA synthesis kit, primed by a TRBC-specific oligonucleotide. All cDNA was treated with uracil-DNA glycosylase and then went through a first 18-cycle PCR with the universal primers M1SS and BC2_uni_R. Per the source publication's procedure: For normalization, 1 million high-quality reads, each with a distinct molecular identifier, were randomly selected from each sample. Instead of being binned into consensus sequences, reads that shared molecular identifiers were thrown out. MiTCR, with a Q25 quality threshold and the strictest error-elimination algorithm, was used for CDR3 identification, clonotype clustering and error correction. Lower-bound total TCR beta diversity was estimated with a nonparametric unseen species model using Euler transformation. Using fastp at Q25 and MiXCR, TCRdb reprocessed the public reads and kept productive beta chains. Rows with a matching CDR3 protein are joined into one entry that keeps the most common DNA and genes. The V and J calls reflect TCRdb's pipeline rather than the authors' work. This sample comprises 1.4 million to 1.5 million distinct CDR3 sequences, 42% of them detected only once. The ten largest account for roughly 7.7% of the sample.

Sequenced input: blood. In this chain, TRBV4-1 is recombined with TRBJ1-2; a confident D gene designation cannot be given. This sequence originates from a woman aged 18-29 years in good health. In nucleotides, the sequence is TGCGCCAGCAGCCCTACTCGGGGTCTGGAAGGCTACACCTTC. Its product reads: CASSPTRGLEGYTF.